The 10 T cell receptor beta chains listed next were all sequenced from one sample in a study of shared clonotypes between healthy human individuals. Clones were sequenced by immunoSEQ multiplex PCR, and TCRdb holds only the in-frame ones, with some missing. The data show about 710,000 clones, around 73% seen once. The sequenced sample consisted of memory CD4+ T cells sorted from blood. Subset given: CD45RA-negative fraction. These receptor sequences come from a woman aged 25 to 39 in good health.

The V call is TRBV19, the J call TRBJ2-1; 13 nucleotides agree with TRBD2. The CDR3 covers 15 residues. Germline assignment: CDR1 LNHDA and CDR2 SQIVND (reference sequence). The junction had 10 bases not matched to a gene; V was cut back by 10 bases and J by 7 bases. For the CDR3, the DNA is TGTGCCACCCTCCCGACTAGCGGGAGGTGGAATGAGCAGTTCTTC. Amino acid sequence: CATLPTSGRWNEQFF. The entire variable domain, with the rest obtained from reference TRBV19 and TRBJ2-1, is as follows: DGGITQSPKYLFRKEGQNVTLSCEQNLNHDAMYWYRQDPGQGLRLIYYSQIVNDFQKGDIAEGYSVSREKKESFPLTVTSAQKNPTAFYLCATLPTSGRWNEQFFGPGTRLTVL.

The V gene is TRBV18, the J gene TRBJ1-2; D uncertain. The length of the CDR3 is 14 residues. Deletions cut 2 bases from V and 6 bases from J, with 13 bases between. CDR1 and CDR2 (germline): KGHSH, LQKENI. CDR3 residues: CASSPSAEGDGYTF. In DNA, the CDR3 is TGTGCCAGCTCACCATCGGCGGAGGGCGATGGCTACACCTTC.

Only a few counts were recorded for this clone. V and J are TRBV11-2 and TRBJ1-2, with a weak D call TRBD1 (5 bases). Germline V gene data show CDR1 as SGHAT and CDR2 as FQNNGV. This CDR3 region has 13 residues. Trimming cost V 3 bases and J 2 bases, with 7 bases left between them. In nucleotides, the CDR3 is TGTGCCAGCAGCTTGGGACTGAACTATGGCTACACCTTC. Its translation is CASSLGLNYGYTF. The full variable domain, with the rest looked up from reference TRBV11-2 and TRBJ1-2, is EAGVAQSPRYKIIEKRQSVAFWCNPISGHATLYWYQQILGQGPKLLIQFQNNGVVDDSQLPKDRFSAERLKGVDSTLKIQPAKLEDSAVYLCASSLGLNYGYTFGSGTRLTVV.

The rearrangement uses TRBV27 and TRBJ1-1; D is possibly TRBD1 (6 bases). The V end was cut by 6 bases, the J end by 6 bases, with 23 bases between. Germline-derived CDR1 and CDR2 are MNHEY and SMNVEV (reference sequence). This CDR3 has 16 residues. The CDR3 region is CASSRGWGGPYAEAFF. In nucleotides, the CDR3 is TGTGCCAGCAGCCGCGGTTGGGGGGGGCCGTACGCTGAAGCTTTCTTT.

This clone is labeled medium-sized (0.01 to 0.1%). This chain connects TRBV7-8 to TRBJ2-7; 7 bases line up with TRBD1. In germline, CDR1 is SGHVS, CDR2 FQNEAQ. The CDR3 sequence is 15 residues long. J was trimmed by 2 bases and V by 2 bases; bases with no gene match: 6. CDR3 in amino acids: CASSLPGTETYEQYF. DNA for the CDR3: TGTGCCAGCAGCTTACCCGGGACAGAGACCTACGAGCAGTACTTC.

At least ten counts were recorded for this clone. The chain has TRBV11-2 and TRBJ2-7; 7 nucleotides line up with TRBD1. V dropped 5 bases and J dropped 0; count of bases not matched to a gene: 4. The CDR3 is made up of 14 amino acids. Per germline, CDR1 SGHAT and CDR2 FQNNGV. The CDR3 sequence: CASSPGQLSYEQYF. The CDR3 DNA is TGTGCCAGCAGCCCGGGACAGCTCTCCTACGAGCAGTACTTC.

The rearrangement uses TRBV5-4 and TRBJ2-1, with 10 nucleotides matching TRBD1. The CDR3 length is 15 residues. The V gene's germline CDR1 is SGHNT and CDR2 YYREEE (reference sequence). The J segment lost 7 bases and the V segment lost 4 bases, leaving 8 bases of the junction unmatched. The CDR3 DNA is TGTGCCAGCAGCCCGACAGGGGGCAGTAGGAATGAGCAGTTCTTC. Translated, it gives CASSPTGGSRNEQFF.

The chain joins TRBV28 to TRBJ1-4, with unresolved D. There are 16 residues in the CDR3. Trimming removed 3 bases at V and 1 base at J, with 12 bases between. CDR1 is MDHEN, CDR2 SYDVKM, per germline. As DNA, the CDR3 is TGTGCCAGCAGTTTCCGGGGAAGTATAACTAATGAAAAACTGTTTTTT. It is translated as CASSFRGSITNEKLFF.

This chain links TRBV19 with TRBJ1-5, with D unclear. The CDR3 covers 11 residues. The V end was cut by 4 bases, the J end by 11 bases, with 9 bases between. Germline V gives CDR1 LNHDA, CDR2 SQIVND (reference sequence). CDR3 nucleotides: TGTGCCAGTAGTAAGGAGTTTACCCAGCATTTT. Translating gives CASSKEFTQHF.

This chain uses TRBV6-5 with TRBJ1-2; a possible D gene is TRBD1 (6 bases). The germline CDR1 and CDR2 sequences are MNHEY and SVGAGI. The V gene lost 4 bases and the J gene lost 6 bases, with 18 bases spanning the gap. CDR3 length: 15 amino acids. In DNA form, the CDR3 reads TGTGCCAGCAGTTTCCTCCTGGGGGCTCCCAATGGCTACACCTTC. Residues: CASSFLLGAPNGYTF.